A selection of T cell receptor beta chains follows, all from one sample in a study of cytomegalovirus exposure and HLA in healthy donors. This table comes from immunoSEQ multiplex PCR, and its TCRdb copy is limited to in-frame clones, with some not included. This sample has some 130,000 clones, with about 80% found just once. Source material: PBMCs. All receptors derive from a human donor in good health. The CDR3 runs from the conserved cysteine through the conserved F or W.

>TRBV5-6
CASSLSGNQPQHF
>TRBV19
CASSRKGRSNSPLHF
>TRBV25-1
CASRGLGTGELFF
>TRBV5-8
CASSPNVGLYEQYF
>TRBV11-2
CASSLDDRLIYNSPLHF
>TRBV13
CASSFRGGGGYNEQFF
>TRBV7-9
CSSRRGEETQYF
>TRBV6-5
CASRTRTSGYEQYF
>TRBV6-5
CASSSEGSSGNTIYF
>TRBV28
CASSWDRVTYGYTF
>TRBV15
CATSRVGPGTGFF
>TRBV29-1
CSVAGANYGYTF
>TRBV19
CASSMMESNYGYTF
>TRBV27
CASSLASAGTGELFF
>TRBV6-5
CASRASGGTYEQYF
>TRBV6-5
CASSYSTGPESEAFF
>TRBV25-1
CASSFGGGGETQYF
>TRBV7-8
CASSLYPRTGANQPQHF
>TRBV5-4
CASSFGTGEKFF
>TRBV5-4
CASSRVGDEQYF
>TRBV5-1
CASSSGLADSTDTQYF
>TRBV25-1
CASTGQGDRLYGYTF
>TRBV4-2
CASSNRDRPMNTEAFF
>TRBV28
CASRLDRDRDYDNYGYTF
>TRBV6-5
CASSYATGIGPQHF
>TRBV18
CASSPIQNNEQFF
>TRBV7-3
CASSQTPPGTSWGNEQFF
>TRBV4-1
CASSHMRGGTGELFF
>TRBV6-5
CASSNKPYGYTF
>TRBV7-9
CASSTSAGAVEKLFF
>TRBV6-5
CASSYSTGSRITEAFF